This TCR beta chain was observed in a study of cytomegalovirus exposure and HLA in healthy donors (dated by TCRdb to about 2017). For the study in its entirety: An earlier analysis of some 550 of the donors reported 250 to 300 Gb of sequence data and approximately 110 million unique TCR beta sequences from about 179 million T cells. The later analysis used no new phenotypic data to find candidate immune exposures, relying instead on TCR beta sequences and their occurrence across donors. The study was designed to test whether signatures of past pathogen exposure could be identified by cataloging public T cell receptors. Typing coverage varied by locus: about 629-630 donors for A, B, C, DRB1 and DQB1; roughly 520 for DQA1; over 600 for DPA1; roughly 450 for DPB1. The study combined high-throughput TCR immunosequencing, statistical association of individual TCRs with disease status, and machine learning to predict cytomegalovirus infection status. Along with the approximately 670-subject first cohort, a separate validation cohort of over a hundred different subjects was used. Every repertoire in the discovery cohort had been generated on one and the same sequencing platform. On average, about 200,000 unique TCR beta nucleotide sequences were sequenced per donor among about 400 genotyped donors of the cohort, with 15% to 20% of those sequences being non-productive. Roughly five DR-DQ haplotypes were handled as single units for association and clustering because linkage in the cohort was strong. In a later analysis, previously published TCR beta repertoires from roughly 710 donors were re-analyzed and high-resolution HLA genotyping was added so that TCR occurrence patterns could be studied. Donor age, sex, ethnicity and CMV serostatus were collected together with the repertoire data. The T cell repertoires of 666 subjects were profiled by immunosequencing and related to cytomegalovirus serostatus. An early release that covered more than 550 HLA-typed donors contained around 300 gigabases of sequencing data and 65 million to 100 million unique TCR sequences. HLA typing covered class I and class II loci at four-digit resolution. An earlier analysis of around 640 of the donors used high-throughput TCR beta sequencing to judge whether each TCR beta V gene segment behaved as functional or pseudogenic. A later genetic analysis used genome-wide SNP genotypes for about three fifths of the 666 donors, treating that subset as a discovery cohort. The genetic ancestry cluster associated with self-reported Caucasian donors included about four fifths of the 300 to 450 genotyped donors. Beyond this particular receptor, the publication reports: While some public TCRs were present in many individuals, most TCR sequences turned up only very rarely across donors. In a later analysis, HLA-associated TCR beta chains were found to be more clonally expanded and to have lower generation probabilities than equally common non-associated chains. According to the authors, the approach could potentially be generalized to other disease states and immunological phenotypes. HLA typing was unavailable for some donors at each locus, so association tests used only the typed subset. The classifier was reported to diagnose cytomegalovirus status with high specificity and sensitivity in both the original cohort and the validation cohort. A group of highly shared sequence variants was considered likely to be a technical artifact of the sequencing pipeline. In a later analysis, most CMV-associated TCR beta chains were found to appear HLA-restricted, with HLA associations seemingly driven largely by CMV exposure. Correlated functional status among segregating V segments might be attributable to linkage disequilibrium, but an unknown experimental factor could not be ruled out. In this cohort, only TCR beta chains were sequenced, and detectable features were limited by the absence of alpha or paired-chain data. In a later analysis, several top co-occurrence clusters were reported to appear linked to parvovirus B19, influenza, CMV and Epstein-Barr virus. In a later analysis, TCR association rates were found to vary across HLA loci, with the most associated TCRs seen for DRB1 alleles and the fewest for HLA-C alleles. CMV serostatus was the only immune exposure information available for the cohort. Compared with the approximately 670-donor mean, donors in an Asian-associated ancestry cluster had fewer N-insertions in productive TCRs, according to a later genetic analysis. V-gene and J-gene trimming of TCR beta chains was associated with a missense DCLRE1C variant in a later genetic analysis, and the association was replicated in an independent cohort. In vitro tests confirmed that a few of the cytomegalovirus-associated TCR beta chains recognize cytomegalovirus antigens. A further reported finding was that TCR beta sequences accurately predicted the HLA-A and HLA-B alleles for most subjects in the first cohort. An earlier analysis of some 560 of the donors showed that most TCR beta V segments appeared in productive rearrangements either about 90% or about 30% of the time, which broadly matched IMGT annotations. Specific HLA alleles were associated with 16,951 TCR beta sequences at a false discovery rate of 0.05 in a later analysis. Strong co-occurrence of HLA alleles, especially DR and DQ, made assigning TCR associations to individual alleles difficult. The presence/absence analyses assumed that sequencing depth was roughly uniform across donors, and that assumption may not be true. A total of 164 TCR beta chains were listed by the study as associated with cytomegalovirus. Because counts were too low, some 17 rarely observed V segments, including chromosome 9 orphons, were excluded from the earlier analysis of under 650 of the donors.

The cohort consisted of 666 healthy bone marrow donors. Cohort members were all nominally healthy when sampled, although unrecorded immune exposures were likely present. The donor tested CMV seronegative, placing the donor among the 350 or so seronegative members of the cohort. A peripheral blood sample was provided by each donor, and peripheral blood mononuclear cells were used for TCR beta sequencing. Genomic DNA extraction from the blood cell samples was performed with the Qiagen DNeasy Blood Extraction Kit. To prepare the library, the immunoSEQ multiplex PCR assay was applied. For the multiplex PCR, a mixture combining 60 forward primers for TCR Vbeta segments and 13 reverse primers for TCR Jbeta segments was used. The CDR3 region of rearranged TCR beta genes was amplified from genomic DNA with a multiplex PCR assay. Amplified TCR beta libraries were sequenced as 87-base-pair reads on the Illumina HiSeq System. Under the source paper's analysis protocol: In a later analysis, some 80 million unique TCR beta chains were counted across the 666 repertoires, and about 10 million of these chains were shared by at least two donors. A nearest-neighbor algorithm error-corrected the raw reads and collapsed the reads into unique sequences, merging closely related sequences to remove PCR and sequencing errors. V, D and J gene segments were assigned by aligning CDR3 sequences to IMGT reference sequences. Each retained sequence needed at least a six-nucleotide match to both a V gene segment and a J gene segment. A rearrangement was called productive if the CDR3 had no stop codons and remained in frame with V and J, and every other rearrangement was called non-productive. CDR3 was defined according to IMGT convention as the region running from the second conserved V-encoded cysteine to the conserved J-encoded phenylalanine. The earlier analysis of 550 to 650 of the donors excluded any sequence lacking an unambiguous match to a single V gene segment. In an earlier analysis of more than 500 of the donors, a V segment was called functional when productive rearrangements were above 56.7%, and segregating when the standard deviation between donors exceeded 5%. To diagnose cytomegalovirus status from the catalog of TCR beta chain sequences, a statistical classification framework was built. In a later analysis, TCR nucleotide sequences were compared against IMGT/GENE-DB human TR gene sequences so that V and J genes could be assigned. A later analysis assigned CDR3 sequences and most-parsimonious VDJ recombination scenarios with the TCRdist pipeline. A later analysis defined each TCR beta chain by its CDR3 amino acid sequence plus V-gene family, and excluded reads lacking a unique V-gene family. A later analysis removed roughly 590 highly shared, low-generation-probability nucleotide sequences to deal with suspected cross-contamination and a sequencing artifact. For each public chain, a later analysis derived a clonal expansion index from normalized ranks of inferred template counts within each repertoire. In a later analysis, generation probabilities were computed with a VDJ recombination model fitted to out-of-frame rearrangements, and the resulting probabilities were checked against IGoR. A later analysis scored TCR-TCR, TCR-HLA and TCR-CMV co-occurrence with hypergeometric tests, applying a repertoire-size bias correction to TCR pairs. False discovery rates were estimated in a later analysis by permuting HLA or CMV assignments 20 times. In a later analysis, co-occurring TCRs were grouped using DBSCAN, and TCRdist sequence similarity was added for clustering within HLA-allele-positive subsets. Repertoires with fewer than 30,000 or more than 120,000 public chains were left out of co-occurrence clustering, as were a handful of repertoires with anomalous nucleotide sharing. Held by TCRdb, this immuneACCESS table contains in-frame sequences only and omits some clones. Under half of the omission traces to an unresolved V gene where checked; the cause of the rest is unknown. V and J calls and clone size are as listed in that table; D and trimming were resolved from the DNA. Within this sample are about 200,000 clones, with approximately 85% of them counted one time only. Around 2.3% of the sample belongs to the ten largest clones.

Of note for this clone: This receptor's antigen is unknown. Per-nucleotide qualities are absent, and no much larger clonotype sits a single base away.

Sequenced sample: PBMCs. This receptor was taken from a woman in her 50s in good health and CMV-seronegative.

The CDR3 amino acid sequence is: CSVEKTPSREQFF. The DNA sequence reads TGCAGCGTTGAAAAGACTCCCTCCAGAGAGCAGTTCTTC. Recombination linked TRBV29-1 to TRBJ2-1, with the D gene not confidently named. Based on the germline V gene, the CDR1 and CDR2 sequences are SQVTM and ANQGSEA. V is clipped by 2 bases and J by 10 bases, and the sequence between their germline boundaries is 15 bases long. From the cysteine through the phenylalanine, the CDR3 covers 13 amino acids. This entry keeps only the CDR3 DNA: 39 bases, framed from base 1.